The source of this T cell receptor beta chain is a study of T cells in Graves' hyperthyroidism and ophthalmopathy. There were TCR beta CDR3 regions amplified from RNA transcripts. TCR CDR3 regions were first amplified by RT-PCR with HTBI primers. TCRdb called the multiplex PCR reads again in MiXCR, with one record for every CDR3 protein. The repertoire includes some 460,000 distinct CDR3 sequences, approximately 15% of them detected once, and roughly 7.7% sits in the top ten. This CDR3 has 14 amino acids. Germline V gives CDR1 ENHRY, CDR2 SYGVKD. Trimming took off 3 bases at V and 0 bases at J, with 9 bases between the two ends. Absence of ophthalmopathy progression within 18 months defined stable Graves' hyperthyroidism. There are many counts of this clonotype.

Sequencing input: blood. The TCR sequence derives from a woman between 18 and 29 years old with Graves' hyperthyroidism. V is TRBV10-3 and J is TRBJ2-7; possibly TRBD1 or TRBD2 for D (5 bases each). CDR3 in amino acids: CAISDKGSSYEQYF. DNA of the CDR3: TGTGCCATCAGTGACAAGGGGAGCTCCTACGAGCAGTACTTC.